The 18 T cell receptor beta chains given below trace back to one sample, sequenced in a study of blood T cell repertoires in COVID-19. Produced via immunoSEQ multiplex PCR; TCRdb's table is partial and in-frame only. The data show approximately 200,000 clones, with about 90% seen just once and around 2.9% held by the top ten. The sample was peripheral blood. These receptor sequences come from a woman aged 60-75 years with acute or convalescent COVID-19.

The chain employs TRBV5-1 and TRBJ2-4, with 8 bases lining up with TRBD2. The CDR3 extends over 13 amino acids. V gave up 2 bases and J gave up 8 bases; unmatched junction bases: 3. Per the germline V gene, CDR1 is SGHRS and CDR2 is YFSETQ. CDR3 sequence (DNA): TGCGCCAGCAGCTTAGGGACTAGGGACATTCAGTACTTC. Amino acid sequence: CASSLGTRDIQYF. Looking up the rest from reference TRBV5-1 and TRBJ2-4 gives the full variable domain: KAGVTQTPRYLIKTRGQQVTLSCSPISGHRSVSWYQQTPGQGLQFLFEYFSETQRNKGNFPGRFSGRQFSNSRSEMNVSTLELGDSALYLCASSLGTRDIQYFGAGTRLSVL.

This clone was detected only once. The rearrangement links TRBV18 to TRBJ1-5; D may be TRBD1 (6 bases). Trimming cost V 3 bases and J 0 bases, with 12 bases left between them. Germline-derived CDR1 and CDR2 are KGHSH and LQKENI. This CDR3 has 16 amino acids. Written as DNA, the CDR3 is TGTGCCAGCTCACCCTCGACAGGCGATAGCAATCAGCCCCAGCATTTT. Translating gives CASSPSTGDSNQPQHF.

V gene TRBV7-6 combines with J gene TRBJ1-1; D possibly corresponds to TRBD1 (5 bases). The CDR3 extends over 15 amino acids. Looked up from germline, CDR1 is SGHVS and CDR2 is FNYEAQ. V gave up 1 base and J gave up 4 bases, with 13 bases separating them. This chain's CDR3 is CASSLDPSGGTEAFF. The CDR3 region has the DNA TGTGCCAGCAGCTTAGACCCCTCGGGGGGCACTGAAGCTTTCTTT.

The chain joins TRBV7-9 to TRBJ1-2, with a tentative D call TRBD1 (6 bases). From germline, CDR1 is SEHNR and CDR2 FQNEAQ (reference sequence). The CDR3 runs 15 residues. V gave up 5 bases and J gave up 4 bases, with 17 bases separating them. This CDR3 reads CASSPIGDRIYGYTF. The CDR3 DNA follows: TGTGCCAGCAGCCCGATCGGAGACAGGATCTATGGCTACACCTTC.

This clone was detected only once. The CDR3 protein is CASSVPLAGGNNEQFF. CDR3 sequence (DNA): TGCGCCAGCAGCGTTCCCCTAGCGGGAGGGAACAATGAGCAGTTCTTC. The V gene is TRBV5-1, the J gene TRBJ2-1, with 12 bases lining up with TRBD2. The CDR3 spans 16 residues. The germline V gene has CDR1 SGHRS and CDR2 YFSETQ. The trim removed 4 bases at V and 5 bases at J, leaving 7 bases unmatched.

CDR3 bases: TGTGCCTGGAGGGAGGTAGCGGGGCCCTACAATGAGCAGTTCTTC. Translation gives CAWREVAGPYNEQFF. The V gene is TRBV30, the J gene TRBJ2-1; TRBD2 aligns across 8 bases. The CDR3 is 15 amino acids. Germline-derived CDR1 and CDR2 are GTSNPN and SVGIG (reference sequence). V dropped 3 bases and J dropped 2; count of bases not matched to a gene: 6.

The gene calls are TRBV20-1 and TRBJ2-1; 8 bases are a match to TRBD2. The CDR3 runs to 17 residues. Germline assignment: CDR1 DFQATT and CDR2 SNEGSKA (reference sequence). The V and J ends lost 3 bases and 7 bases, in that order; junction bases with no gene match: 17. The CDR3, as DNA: TGCAGTGCTAGTCGTCTGGCCCGGGAGGGCGTAGATAATGAGCAGTTCTTC. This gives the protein CSASRLAREGVDNEQFF.

CDR3 residues: CASSLGQLTGELFF. CDR3 coding DNA: TGTGCCAGCAGCCTGGGACAGCTCACCGGGGAGCTGTTTTTT. The V call is TRBV3-1 (or the pseudogene TRBV3-2), the J call TRBJ2-2; 7 bases match TRBD1. Germline V gene data show CDR1 as LGHDT and CDR2 as YNNKEL (reference sequence). The trim removed 4 bases at V and 4 bases at J, leaving 3 bases unmatched. The length of the CDR3 is 14 residues.

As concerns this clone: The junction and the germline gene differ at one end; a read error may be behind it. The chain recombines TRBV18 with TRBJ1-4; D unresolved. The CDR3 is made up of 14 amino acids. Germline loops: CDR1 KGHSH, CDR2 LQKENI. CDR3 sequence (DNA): TGTGCCAGCCCACCATCAGCACAGAATGAAAAACTGTTTTTT. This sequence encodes CASPPSAQNEKLFF.

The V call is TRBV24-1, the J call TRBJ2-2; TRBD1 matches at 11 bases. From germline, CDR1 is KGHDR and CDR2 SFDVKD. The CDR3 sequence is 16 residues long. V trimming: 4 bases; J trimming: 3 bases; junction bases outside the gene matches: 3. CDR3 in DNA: TGTGCCACCAGTGACCCGGGACAGGGGGACACCGGGGAGCTGTTTTTT. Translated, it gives CATSDPGQGDTGELFF.

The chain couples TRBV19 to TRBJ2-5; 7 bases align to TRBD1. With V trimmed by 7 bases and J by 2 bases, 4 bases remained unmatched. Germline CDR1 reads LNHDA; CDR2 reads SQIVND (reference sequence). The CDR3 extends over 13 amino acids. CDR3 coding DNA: TGTGCCAGTACTTGGACAGGTCAAGAGACCCAGTACTTC. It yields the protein CASTWTGQETQYF. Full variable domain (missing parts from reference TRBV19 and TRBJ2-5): DGGITQSPKYLFRKEGQNVTLSCEQNLNHDAMYWYRQDPGQGLRLIYYSQIVNDFQKGDIAEGYSVSREKKESFPLTVTSAQKNPTAFYLCASTWTGQETQYFGPGTRLLVL.

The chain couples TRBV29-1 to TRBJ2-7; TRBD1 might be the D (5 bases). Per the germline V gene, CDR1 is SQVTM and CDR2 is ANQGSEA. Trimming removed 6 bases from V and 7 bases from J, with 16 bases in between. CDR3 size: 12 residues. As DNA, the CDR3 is TGCAGCGTCGCCATGGGGCGTTGGGAGCAGTACTTC. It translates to CSVAMGRWEQYF.

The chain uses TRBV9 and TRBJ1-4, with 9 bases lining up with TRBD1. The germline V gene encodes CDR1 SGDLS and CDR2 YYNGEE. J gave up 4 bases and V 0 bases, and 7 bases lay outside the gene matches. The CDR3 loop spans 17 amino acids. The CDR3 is CASSVGTGGRGNEKLFF. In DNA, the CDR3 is TGTGCCAGCAGCGTAGGAACAGGGGGCCGTGGTAATGAAAAACTGTTTTTT.

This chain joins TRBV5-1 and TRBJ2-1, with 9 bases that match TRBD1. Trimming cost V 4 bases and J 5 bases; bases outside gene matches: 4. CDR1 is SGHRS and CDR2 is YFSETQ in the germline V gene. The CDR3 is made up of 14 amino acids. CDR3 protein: CASSPGTGNNEQFF. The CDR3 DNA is TGCGCCAGCAGCCCCGGGACAGGGAACAATGAGCAGTTCTTC.

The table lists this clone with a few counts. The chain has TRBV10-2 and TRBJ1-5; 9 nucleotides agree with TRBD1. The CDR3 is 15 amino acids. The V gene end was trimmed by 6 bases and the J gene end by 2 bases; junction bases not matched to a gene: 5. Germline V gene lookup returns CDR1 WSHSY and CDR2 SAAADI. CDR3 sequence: CASSPRDRGNQPQHF. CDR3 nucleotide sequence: TGCGCCAGCAGCCCTAGGGACAGGGGCAATCAGCCCCAGCATTTT.

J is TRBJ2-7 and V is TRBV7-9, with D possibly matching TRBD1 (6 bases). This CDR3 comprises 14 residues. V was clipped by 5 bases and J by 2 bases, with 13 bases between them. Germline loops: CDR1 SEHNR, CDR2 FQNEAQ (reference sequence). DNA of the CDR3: TGTGCCAGCAGCCCTCGACAGGCAACCTACGAGCAGTACTTC. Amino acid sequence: CASSPRQATYEQYF.

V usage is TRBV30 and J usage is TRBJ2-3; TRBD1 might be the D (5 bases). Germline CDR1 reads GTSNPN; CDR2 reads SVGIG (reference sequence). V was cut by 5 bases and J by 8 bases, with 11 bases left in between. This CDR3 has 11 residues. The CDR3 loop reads CAWDWGGTQYF. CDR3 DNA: TGTGCCTGGGACTGGGGCGGTACGCAGTATTTT.

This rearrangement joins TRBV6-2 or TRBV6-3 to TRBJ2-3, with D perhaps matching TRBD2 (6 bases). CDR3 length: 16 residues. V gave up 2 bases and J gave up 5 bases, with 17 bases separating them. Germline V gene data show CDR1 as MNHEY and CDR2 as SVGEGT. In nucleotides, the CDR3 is TGTGCCAGCAGTTACCGACTCGGGGGTGCCAGAGATACGCAGTATTTT. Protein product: CASSYRLGGARDTQYF.